This TCR beta chain was obtained from a study of blood T cells in healthy people across ages. Study outcomes and limitations: A roughly linear fall in TCR beta diversity per million T cells was seen with increasing age. Calculation of diversity from one million T cells yielded estimates considered to be underestimates. Reliance upon unsorted PBMCs precluded definitive naive versus antigen-experienced comparison.

Primed by a sample-barcoded 5' primer and a J-beta primer mix, a second PCR proceeded for 7 to 11 cycles. One entry per CDR3 protein, called by TCRdb with MiXCR from the 5' RACE reads. The data hold about 1,000,000 distinct CDR3 sequences, with roughly 45% observed a single time. V gave up 5 bases and J gave up 3 bases; unmatched junction bases: 5. The CDR3 has 15 amino acids. Germline-derived CDR1 and CDR2 are SGHTA and FQGNSA. This clonotype came up many times. Its antigen is undetermined. The sequence came from a woman in her fifties or sixties in good health. The V gene is TRBV7-2, the J gene TRBJ2-5; TRBD1 matches at 11 bases. Material for sequencing was blood. The CDR3 is CASSQDRGLEETQYF. The CDR3 nucleotides read TGTGCCAGCAGCCAGGACAGGGGGCTCGAAGAGACCCAGTACTTC.